Sequencing of this T cell receptor (beta chain) was carried out in a study of T cells in localized non-small cell lung cancer (dated by TCRdb to 2019 to 2021). With respect to the entire study: T cell repertoires of approximately 250 early-stage NSCLC patients were analyzed, with tumors being compared against uninvolved tumor-adjacent lungs. All 230 or so NSCLC patients in the cohort were treatment-naive and had localized lung tumors that were resected. Of the NSCLC patients, 129 were male and about a hundred were female, and the mean age was approximately 64 years.

Points on this clone: The antigen it binds to is not known. It has no much larger one-base neighbor in the sample; base qualities were not kept.

At diagnosis, tumor, uninvolved tumor-adjacent lung and peripheral blood were collected and then preserved as a mix of FFPE and fresh-frozen material. For TCR repertoire profiling, blood samples were analyzed in the form of peripheral blood mononuclear cells. CDR1 and CDR2 are drawn from the germline V gene: SGHTA, FQGNSA. The junction shows trimming of 5 bases on V and 2 bases on J, plus 7 bases between the germline ends. The CDR3 contains 13 residues, cysteine and phenylalanine counted. The sequence is cut down to CDR3 DNA, 39 bases in frame from base 1. Here is what the overall study found, with its caveats: Higher T cell density in blood was associated with longer overall survival, whereas higher clonality in adjacent lung was associated with shorter survival. Multi-region tumor sequencing was not performed, so intratumor heterogeneity could not be excluded. Since the design was exploratory, TCR variables were selected using unadjusted p-values with no false-discovery rate correction. A median of about 55 of the top 100 tumor clones were detected in paired uninvolved adjacent lung, and around 30 of these tumor clones were also found among the top 100 clones of the paired uninvolved adjacent lung. Uninvolved tumor-adjacent lung showed the highest T cell clonality, higher than tumor, which suggests more focused antigenic responses in the uninvolved tumor-adjacent lung.

TCR beta CDR3 regions were sequenced from DNA using the immunoSEQ Assay. The paper's data handling went like this. T cell density was computed as TCR beta template counts normalized to usable DNA estimated by amplifying housekeeping genes. Richness was estimated using the preseqR package, with extrapolation to 400,000 templates for PBMC samples and to 120,000 templates for tissue samples. Clonality was defined by subtracting Pielou's evenness from one. Tissue-enriched TCRs were identified by differential abundance testing using productive amino-acid clonotypes, minimum total count 5 and alpha 0.1. The Jaccard Index and the Morisita Overlap Index were used to quantify repertoire overlap between compartments. GLIPH grouped TCR beta CDR3s together with public tetramer-defined viral CDR3s, and a viral motif had to include at least three viral sequences and also show V-gene enrichment. TCRdb stores this immuneACCESS table with in-frame sequences only. Part of the clones is absent; in the studies checked, under half of the shortfall reflects unresolved V genes, and no reason is known for the rest. The D gene and trimming were derived from the DNA, and the V and J assignments and clone size from that table. This sample has 40,000 to 50,000 clones in its table, and roughly 90% of those were observed once. Roughly 2.5% of the sample is held by the ten biggest clonotypes.

The receptor chain draws on TRBV7-2 and TRBJ1-5; the D gene is not confidently resolved. The sequencing used peripheral blood, collected before any cancer treatment. The receptor was derived from a female donor of 60 years or more with stage I squamous cell lung carcinoma. The CDR3 is CASSDQGNQPQHF. The DNA sequence is given as TGTGCCAGCAGCGACCAGGGCAATCAGCCCCAGCATTTT.